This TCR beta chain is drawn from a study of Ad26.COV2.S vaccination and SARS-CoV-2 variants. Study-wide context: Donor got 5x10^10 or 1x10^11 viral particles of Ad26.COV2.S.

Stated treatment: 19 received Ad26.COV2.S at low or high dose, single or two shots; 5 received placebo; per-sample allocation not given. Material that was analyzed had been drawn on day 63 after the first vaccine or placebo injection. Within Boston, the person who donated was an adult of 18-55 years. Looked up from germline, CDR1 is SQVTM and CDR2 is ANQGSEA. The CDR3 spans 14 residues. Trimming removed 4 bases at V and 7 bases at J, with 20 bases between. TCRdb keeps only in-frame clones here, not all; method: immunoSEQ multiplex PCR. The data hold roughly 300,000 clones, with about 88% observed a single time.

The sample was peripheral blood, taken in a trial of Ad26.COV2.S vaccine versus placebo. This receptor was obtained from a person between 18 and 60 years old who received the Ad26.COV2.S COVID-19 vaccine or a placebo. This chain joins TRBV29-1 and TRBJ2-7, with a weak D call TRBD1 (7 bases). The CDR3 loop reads CSVGQRQGLGEQYF. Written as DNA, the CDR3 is TGCAGCGTTGGACAAAGACAGGGACTGGGAGAGCAGTACTTC.